The T cell receptor (beta chain) under discussion was sequenced for a study of blood T cells in healthy people across ages. Whole-study context: About one barcoded TCR beta cDNA was captured per two T cells.

Comments on this clonotype: The antigen remains unidentified.

Per sample, no less than 6 micrograms of total RNA were extracted. Overall study results and limits: It was held that the diversity estimates obtained from one million T cells were underestimates.

Using a J-beta primer mix together with a sample-barcoded 5' primer, a second PCR was run for roughly 7 to 11 cycles. TCRdb used MiXCR to reprocess the 5' RACE reads, holding one entry per CDR3 protein. The repertoire holds approximately 1,700,000 distinct CDR3 sequences, with about two fifths as singletons. This receptor was taken from a human donor in good health. The sequenced sample consisted of blood.

CDR3 nucleotides: TGCAGCGTTGAAGATTGGGGTAGCGGGGGGTCTAGCACAGATACGCAGTATTTT. It encodes CSVEDWGSGGSSTDTQYF. This chain connects TRBV29-1 to TRBJ2-3; 10 bases map to TRBD2. In germline, CDR1 is SQVTM, CDR2 ANQGSEA. The trim removed 0 bases at V and 0 bases at J, leaving 9 bases unmatched. This CDR3 spans 18 amino acids.